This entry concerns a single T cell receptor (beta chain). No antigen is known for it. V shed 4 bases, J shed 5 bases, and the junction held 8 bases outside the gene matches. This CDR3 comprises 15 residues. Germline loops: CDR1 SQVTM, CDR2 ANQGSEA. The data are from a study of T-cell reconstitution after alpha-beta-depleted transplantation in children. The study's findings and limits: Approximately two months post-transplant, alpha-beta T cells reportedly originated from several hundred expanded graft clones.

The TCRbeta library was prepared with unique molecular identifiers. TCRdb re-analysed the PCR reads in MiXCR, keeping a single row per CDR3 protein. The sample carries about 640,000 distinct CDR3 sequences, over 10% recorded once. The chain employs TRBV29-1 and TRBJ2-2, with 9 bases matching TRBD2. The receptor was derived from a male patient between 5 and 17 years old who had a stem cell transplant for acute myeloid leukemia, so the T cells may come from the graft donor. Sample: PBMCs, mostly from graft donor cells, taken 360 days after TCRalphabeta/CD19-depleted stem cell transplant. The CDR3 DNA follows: TGCAGCGTTGGGGCGGGAGGGCCACGGACCGGGGAGCTGTTTTTT. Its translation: CSVGAGGPRTGELFF.